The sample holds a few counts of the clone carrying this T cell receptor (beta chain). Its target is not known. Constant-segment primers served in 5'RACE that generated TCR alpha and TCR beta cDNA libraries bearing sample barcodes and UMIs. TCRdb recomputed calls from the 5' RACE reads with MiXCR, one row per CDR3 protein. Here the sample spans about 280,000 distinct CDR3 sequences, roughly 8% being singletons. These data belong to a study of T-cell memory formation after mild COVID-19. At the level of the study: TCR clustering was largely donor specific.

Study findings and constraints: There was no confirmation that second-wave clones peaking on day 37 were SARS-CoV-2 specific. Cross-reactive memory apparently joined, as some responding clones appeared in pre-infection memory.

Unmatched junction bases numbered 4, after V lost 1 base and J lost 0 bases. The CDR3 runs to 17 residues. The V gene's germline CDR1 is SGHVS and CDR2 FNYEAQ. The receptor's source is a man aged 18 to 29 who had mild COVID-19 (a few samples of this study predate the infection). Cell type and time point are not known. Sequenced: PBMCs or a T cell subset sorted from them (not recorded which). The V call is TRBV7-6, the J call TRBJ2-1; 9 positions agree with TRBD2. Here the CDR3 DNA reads TGTGCCAGCAGCTTAGAGTCTAGCGGGGCCTCCTACAATGAGCAGTTCTTC. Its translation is CASSLESSGASYNEQFF.